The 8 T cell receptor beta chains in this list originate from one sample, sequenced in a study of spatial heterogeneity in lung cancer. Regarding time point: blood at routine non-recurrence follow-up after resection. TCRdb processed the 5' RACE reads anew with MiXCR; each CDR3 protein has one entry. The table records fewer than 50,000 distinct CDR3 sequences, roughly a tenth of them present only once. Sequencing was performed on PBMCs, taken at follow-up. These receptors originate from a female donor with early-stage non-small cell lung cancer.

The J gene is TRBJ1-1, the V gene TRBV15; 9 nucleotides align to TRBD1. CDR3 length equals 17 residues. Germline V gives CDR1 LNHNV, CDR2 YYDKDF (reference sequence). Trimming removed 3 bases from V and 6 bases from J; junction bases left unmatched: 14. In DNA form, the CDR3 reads TGTGCCACCAGCAGTGGGGGACTCGGGACAGGGATAGCTGAAGCTTTCTTT. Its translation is CATSSGGLGTGIAEAFF.

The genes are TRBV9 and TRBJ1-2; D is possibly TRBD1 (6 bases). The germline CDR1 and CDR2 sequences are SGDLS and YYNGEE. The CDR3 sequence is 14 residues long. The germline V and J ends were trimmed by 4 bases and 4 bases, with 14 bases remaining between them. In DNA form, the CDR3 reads TGTGCCAGCAGCCCCGAGGGGGGTGGCTATGGCTACACCTTC. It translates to CASSPEGGGYGYTF.

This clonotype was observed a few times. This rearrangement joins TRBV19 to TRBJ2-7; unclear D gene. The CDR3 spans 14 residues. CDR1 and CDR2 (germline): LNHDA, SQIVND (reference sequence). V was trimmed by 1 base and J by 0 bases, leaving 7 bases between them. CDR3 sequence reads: CASSIATSSYEQYF. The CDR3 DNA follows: TGTGCCAGTAGTATAGCGACGAGCTCCTACGAGCAGTACTTC. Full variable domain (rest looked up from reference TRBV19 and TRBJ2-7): DGGITQSPKYLFRKEGQNVTLSCEQNLNHDAMYWYRQDPGQGLRLIYYSQIVNDFQKGDIAEGYSVSREKKESFPLTVTSAQKNPTAFYLCASSIATSSYEQYFGPGTRLTVT.

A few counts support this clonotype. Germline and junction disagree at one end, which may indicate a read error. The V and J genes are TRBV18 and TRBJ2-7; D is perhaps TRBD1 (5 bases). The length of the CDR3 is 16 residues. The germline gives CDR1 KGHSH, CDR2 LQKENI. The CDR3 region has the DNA TGTGTCAGCTCACCCAGGGCCTCAGGCTCACCCTACGAGCAGTACTTC. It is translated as CVSSPRASGSPYEQYF.

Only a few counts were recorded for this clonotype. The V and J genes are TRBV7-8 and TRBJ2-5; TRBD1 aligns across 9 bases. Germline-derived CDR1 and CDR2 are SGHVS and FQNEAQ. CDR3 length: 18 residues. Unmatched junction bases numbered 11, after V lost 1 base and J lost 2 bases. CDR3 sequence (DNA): TGTGCCAGCAGCTTAGGGATCTCTAACAGGGGGCATCAAGAGACCCAGTACTTC. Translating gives CASSLGISNRGHQETQYF.

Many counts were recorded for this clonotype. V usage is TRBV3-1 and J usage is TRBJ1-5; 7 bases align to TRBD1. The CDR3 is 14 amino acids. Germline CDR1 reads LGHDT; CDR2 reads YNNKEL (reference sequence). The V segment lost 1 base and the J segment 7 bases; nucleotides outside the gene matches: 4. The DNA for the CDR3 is TGTGCCAGCAGCCAAGCAGGGGGGATGCAGCCCCAGCATTTT. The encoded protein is CASSQAGGMQPQHF.

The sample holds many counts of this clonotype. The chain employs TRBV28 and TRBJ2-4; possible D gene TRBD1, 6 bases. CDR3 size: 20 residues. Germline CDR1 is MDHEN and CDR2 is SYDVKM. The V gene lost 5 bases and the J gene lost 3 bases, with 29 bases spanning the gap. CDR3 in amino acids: CASSPLAHVDRPIVKNIQYF. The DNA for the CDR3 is TGTGCCAGCAGTCCCCTCGCGCACGTGGACAGACCCATAGTCAAAAACATTCAGTACTTC.

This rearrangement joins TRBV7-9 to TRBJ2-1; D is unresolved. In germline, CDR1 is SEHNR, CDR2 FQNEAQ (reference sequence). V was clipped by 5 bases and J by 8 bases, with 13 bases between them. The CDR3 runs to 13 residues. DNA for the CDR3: TGTGCCAGCAGCCAGACACAGTTCTATGAGCAGTTCTTC. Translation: CASSQTQFYEQFF.